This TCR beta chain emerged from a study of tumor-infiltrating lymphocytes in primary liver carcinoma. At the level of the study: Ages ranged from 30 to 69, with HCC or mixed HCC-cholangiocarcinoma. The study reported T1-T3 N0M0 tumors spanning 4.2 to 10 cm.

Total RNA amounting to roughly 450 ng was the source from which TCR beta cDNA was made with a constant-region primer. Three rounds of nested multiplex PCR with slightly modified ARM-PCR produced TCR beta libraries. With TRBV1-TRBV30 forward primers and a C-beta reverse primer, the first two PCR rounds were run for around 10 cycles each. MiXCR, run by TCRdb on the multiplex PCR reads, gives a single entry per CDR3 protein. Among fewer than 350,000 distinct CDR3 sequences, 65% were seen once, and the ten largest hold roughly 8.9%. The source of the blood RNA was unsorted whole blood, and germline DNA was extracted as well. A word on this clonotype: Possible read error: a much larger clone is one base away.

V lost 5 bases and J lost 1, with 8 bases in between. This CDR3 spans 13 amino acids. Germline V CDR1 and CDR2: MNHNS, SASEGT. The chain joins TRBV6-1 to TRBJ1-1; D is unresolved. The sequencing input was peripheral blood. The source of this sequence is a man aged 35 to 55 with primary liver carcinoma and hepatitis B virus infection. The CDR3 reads CASSTVSNTEAFF. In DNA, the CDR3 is TGTGCCAGCAGTACCGTCTCGAACACTGAAGCTTTCTTT.